The entry that follows covers one T cell receptor (beta chain) sequence. CD8+ and CD4+ T cells taken from blood had their TCR beta sequenced. Negative magnetic isolation gave CD8+ and CD4+ cells; FACS enriched CD8+ TEMRA. An amount of RNA that ranged from roughly 0.5 to 1 ug was reverse transcribed with random hexamers. It was immunoSEQ multiplex PCR that amplified TCR beta CDR3 across 54 Vbeta and 13 Jbeta. TCRdb re-analysed the immunoSEQ multiplex PCR reads in MiXCR, keeping a single row per CDR3 protein. The table records tens of thousands of distinct CDR3 sequences, approximately 96% of them present only once. The sample is drawn from a study of CD8 T cells in Susac syndrome. The specimen was CD8+ T cells from PBMCs. The sequence was collected from a human donor with Susac syndrome.

In DNA form, the CDR3 reads TGTGCCAGCAGCGTAGCGGCAGGGGCTAATGAAAAACTGTTTTTT. Translation: CASSVAAGANEKLFF. V usage is TRBV9 and J usage is TRBJ1-4; the D gene is possibly TRBD1 (6 bases). The CDR3 consists of 15 residues. Trimming removed 0 bases from V and 3 bases from J, with 9 bases in between. Germline CDR1 and CDR2: SGDLS and YYNGEE.